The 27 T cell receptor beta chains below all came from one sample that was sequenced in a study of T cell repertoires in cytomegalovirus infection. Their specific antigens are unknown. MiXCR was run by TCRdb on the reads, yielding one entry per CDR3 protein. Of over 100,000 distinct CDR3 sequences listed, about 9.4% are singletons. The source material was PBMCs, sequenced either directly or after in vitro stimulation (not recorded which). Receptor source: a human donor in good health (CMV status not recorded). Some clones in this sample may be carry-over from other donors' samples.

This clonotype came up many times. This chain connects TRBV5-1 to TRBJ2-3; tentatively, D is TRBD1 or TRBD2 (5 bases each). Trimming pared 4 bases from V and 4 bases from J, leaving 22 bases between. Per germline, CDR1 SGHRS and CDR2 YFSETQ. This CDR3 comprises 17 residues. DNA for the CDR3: TGCGCCAGCAGCCCCCAAAAACCAGGGCGGGCAGCAGATACGCAGTATTTT. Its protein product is CASSPQKPGRAADTQYF.

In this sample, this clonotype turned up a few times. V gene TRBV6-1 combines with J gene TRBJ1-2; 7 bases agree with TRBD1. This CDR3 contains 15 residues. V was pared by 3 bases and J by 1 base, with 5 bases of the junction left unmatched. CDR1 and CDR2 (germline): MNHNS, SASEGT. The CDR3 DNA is TGTGCCAGCAGTGATGGGAGGGGGCTTAACTATGGCTACACCTTC. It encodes CASSDGRGLNYGYTF.

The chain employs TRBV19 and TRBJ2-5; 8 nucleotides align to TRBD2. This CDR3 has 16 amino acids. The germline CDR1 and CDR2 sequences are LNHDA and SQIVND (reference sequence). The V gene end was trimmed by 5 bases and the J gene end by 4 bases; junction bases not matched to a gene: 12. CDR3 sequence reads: CASSLTPRGRLETQYF. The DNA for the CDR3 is TGTGCCAGTAGTCTTACCCCACGCGGGAGGTTAGAGACCCAGTACTTC.

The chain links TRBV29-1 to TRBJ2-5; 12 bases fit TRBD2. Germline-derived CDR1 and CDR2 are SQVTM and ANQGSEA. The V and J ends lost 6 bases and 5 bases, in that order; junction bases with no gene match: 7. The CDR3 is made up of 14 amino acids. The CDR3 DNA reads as TGCAGCGTCGTACTAGCGGGGGGAGGCGAGACCCAGTACTTC. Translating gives CSVVLAGGGETQYF.

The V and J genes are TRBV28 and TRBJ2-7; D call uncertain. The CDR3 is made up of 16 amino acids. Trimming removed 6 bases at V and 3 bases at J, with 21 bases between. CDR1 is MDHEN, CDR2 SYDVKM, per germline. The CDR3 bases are TGTGCCAGCAGCCCTTACGTAGTAGGGCAGGTCTACGAGCAGTACTTC. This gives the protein CASSPYVVGQVYEQYF.

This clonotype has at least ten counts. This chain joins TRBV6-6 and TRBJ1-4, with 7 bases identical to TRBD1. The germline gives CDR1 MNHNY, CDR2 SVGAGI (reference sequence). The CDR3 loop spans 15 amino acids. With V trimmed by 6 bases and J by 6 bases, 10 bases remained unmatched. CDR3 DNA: TGTGCCAGCAGACTACAGGGGAGAGGGTATGAAAAACTGTTTTTT. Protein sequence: CASRLQGRGYEKLFF.

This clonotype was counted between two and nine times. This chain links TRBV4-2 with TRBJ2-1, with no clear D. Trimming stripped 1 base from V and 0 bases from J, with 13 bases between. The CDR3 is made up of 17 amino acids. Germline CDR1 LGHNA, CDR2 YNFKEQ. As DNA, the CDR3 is TGTGCCAGCAGCCAAGTCCCCGATACCTTCTCCTACAATGAGCAGTTCTTC. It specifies CASSQVPDTFSYNEQFF.

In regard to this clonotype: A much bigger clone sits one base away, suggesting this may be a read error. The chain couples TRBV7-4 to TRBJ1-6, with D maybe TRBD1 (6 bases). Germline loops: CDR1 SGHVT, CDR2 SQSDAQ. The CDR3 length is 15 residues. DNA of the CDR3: TGTGCCAACAGCTTATGGGGGCCGGATAATTCACCCCTCCACTTT. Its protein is CANSLWGPDNSPLHF. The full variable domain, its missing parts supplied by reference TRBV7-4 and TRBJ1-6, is GAGVSQSPRYKVAKRGRDVALRCDSISGHVTLYWYRQTLGQGSEVLTYSQSDAQRDKSGRPSGRFSAERPERSVSTLKIQRTEQGDSAVYLCANSLWGPDNSPLHFGNGTRLTVT.

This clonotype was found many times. The CDR3 DNA sequence: TGTGCCAGCAGCTTCGGACAGGGAGGTCACAATGAGCAGTTCTTC. Residues: CASSFGQGGHNEQFF. The chain links TRBV7-9 to TRBJ2-1, with 8 bases matching TRBD1. This CDR3 is built from 15 residues. CDR1 SEHNR and CDR2 FQNEAQ come from the germline V gene (reference sequence). Trimming removed 3 bases from V and 5 bases from J; junction bases left unmatched: 6.

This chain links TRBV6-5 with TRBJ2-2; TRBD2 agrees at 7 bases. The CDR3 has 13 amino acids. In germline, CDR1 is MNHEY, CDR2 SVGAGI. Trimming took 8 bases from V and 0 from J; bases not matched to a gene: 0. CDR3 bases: TGTGCCAGCCTAGCGGCGAACACCGGGGAGCTGTTTTTT. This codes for CASLAANTGELFF.

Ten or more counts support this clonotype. CDR3 sequence (DNA): TGTGCCAGCAGCCAAGAATGGGGCGGAGCCGGGGAGCTGTTTTTT. The encoded protein is CASSQEWGGAGELFF. The V call is TRBV14, the J call TRBJ2-2; possibly TRBD1 for D (5 bases). This CDR3 region has 15 residues. The germline gives CDR1 SGHDN, CDR2 FVKESK. V lost 0 bases and J lost 6, with 11 bases in between.

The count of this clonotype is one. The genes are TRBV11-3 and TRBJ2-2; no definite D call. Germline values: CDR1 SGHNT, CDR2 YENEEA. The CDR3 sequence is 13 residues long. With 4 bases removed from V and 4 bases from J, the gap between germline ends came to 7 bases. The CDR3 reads CASSSRATGELFF. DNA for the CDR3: TGTGCCAGCAGCTCCCGTGCCACCGGGGAGCTGTTTTTT. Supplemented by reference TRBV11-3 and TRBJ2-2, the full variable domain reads EAGVVQSPRYKIIEKKQPVAFWCNPISGHNTLYWYLQNLGQGPELLIRYENEEAVDDSQLPKDRFSAERLKGVDSTLKIQPAELGDSAVYLCASSSRATGELFFGEGSRLTVL.

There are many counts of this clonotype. CDR3 sequence reads: CASSRGLARQLRGGEQFF. The CDR3 nucleotides are TGTGCCAGCAGCCGCGGACTAGCGAGGCAGCTTCGCGGTGGTGAGCAGTTCTTC. The chain joins TRBV28 to TRBJ2-1, with 9 bases lining up with TRBD2. The trim removed 6 bases at V and 9 bases at J, leaving 21 bases unmatched. This CDR3 is 18 amino acids long. Germline CDR1 and CDR2: MDHEN and SYDVKM.

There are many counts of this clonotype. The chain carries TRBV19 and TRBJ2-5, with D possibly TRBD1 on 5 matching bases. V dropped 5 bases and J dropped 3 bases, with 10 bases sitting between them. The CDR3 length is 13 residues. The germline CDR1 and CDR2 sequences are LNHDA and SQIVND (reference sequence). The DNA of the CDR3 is TGTGCCAGTAGTCCCCGACAGAAAGAGACCCAGTACTTC. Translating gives CASSPRQKETQYF.

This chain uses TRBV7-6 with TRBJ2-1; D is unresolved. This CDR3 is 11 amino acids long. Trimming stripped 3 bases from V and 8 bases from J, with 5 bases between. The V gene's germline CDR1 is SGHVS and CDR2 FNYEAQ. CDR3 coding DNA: TGTGCCAGCAGCTTTGTTGATGAGCAGTTCTTC. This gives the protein CASSFVDEQFF. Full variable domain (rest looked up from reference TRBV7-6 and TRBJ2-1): GAGVSQSPRYKVTKRGQDVALRCDPISGHVSLYWYRQALGQGPEFLTYFNYEAQQDKSGLPNDRFSAERPEGSISTLTIQRTEQRDSAMYRCASSFVDEQFFGPGTRLTVL.

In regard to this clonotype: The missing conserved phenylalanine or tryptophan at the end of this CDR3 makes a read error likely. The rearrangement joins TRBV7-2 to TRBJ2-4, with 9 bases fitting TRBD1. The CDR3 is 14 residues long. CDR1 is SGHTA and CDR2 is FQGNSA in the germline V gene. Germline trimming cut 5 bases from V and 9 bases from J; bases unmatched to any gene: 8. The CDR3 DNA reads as TGTGCCAGCAGCCCCAGACAGGGGGAAATCATTCAGTACTGC. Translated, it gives CASSPRQGEIIQYC.

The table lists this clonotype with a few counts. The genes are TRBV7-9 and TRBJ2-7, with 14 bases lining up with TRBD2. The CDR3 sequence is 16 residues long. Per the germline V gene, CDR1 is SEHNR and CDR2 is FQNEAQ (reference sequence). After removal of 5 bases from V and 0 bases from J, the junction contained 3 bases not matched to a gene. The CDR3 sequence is CASSRLAGGSSYEQYF. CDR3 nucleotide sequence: TGTGCCAGCAGCCGACTAGCGGGAGGGAGCTCCTACGAGCAGTACTTC.

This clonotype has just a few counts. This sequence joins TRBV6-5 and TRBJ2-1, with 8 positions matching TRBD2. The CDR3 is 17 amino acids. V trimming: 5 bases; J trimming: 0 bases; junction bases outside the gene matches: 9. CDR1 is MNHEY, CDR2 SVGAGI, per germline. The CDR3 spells CASSPTSVISSYNEQFF. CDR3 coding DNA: TGTGCCAGCAGTCCGACTAGCGTGATAAGCTCCTACAATGAGCAGTTCTTC.

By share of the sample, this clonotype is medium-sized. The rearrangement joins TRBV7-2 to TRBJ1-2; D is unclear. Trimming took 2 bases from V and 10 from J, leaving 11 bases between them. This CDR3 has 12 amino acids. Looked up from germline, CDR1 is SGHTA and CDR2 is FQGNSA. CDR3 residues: CASSLTGVLYTF. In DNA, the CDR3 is TGTGCCAGCAGCTTAACCGGGGTCCTCTACACCTTC.

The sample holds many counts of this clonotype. Here the CDR3 reads CASTRYGGGGVGYEQYF. The CDR3 DNA is TGTGCCAGCACCAGATACGGAGGGGGGGGGGTAGGCTACGAGCAGTACTTC. This sequence joins TRBV7-2 and TRBJ2-7; D possibly corresponds to TRBD2 (7 bases). This CDR3 is built from 17 residues. Germline V gene sequence: CDR1 SGHTA, CDR2 FQGNSA. V was pared by 7 bases and J by 3 bases, with 25 bases between.

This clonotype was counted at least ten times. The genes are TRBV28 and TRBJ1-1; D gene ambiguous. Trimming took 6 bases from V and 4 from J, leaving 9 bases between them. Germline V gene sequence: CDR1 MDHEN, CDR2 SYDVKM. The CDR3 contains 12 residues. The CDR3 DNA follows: TGTGCCAGCAGCCTAGACACCACTGAAGCTTTCTTT. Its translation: CASSLDTTEAFF.

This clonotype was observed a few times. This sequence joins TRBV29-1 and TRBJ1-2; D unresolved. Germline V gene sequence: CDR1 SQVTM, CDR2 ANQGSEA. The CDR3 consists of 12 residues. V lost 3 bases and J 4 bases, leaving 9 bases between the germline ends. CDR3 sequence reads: CSVEISIYGYTF. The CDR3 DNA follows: TGCAGCGTTGAGATCAGCATCTATGGCTACACCTTC.

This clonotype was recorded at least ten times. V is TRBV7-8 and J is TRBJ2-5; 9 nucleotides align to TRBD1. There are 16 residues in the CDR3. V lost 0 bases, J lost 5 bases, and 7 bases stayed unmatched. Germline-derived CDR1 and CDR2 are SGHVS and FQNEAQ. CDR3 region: CASSLALGQGMETQYF. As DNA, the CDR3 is TGTGCCAGCAGCTTAGCGCTTGGACAGGGGATGGAGACCCAGTACTTC.

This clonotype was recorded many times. The CDR3 reads CASSLASSYNEQFF. The CDR3 bases are TGTGCCAGCAGCTTAGCTAGCTCCTACAATGAGCAGTTCTTC. The chain is built from TRBV7-2 and TRBJ2-1; D remains ambiguous. The CDR3 contains 14 residues. The ends were cut back, 0 bases at V and 0 bases at J, with 3 bases in the middle. Germline CDR1 and CDR2: SGHTA and FQGNSA.

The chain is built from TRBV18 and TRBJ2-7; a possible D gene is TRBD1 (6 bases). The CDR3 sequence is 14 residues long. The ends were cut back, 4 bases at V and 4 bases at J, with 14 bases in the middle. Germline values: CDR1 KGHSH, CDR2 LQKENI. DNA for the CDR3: TGTGCCAGCTCACGGACAGAGTCGGGATACGAGCAGTACTTC. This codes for CASSRTESGYEQYF.

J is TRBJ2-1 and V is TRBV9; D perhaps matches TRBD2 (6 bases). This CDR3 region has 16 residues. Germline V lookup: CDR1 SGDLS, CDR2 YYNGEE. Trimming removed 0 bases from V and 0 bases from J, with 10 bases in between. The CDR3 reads CASSVEPTSSYNEQFF. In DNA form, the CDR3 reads TGTGCCAGCAGCGTAGAACCGACTAGCTCCTACAATGAGCAGTTCTTC.

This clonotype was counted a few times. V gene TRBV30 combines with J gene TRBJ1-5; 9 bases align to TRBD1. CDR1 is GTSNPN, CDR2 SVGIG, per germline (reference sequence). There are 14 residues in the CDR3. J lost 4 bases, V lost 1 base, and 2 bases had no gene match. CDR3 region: CAWSAGQGNQPQHF. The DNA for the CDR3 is TGTGCCTGGAGTGCGGGACAGGGTAATCAGCCCCAGCATTTT.